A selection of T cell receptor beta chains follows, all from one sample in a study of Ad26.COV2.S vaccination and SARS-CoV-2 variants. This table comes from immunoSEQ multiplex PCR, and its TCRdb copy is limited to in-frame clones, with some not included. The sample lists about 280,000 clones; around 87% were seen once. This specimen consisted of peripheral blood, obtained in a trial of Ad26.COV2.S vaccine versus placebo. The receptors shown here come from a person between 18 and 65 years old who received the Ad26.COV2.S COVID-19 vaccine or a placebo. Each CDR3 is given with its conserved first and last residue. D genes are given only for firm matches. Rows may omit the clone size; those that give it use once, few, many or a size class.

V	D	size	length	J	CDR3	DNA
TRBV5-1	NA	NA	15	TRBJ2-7	CASSLLGNNNLEQYF	TGCGCCAGCAGCTTATTGGGTAATAATAACCTCGAGCAGTACTTC
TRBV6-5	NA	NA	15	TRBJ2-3	CASSYSSQHTDTQYF	TGTGCCAGCAGTTACTCAAGCCAGCACACAGATACGCAGTATTTT
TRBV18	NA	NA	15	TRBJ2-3	CASSPPGADTDTQYF	TGTGCCAGCTCACCACCGGGCGCCGACACAGATACGCAGTATTTT
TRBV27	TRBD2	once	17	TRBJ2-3	CASSKRLAGYSTDTQYF	TGTGCCAGCAGTAAAAGACTAGCCGGCTACAGCACAGATACGCAGTATTTT
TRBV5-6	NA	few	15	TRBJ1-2	CASSLGLQGAHGYTF	TGTGCCAGCAGCTTGGGCCTTCAGGGTGCCCATGGCTACACCTTC
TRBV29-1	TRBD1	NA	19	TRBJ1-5	CSVECLPPPDRGTPQPQHF	TGCAGCGTTGAATGCCTACCCCCGCCGGACAGGGGGACCCCTCAGCCCCAGCATTTT
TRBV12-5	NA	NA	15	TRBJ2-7	CASGSSTSGSYEQYF	TGTGCTAGTGGTTCCTCGACGTCAGGCTCCTACGAGCAGTACTTC
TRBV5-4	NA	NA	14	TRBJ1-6	CASSLGAGDSPLHF	TGTGCCAGCAGCTTGGGGGCAGGGGATTCACCCCTCCACTTT
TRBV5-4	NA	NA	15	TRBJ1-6	CASTRTSTYNSPLHF	TGTGCCAGCACCCGGACAAGCACCTATAATTCACCCCTCCACTTT
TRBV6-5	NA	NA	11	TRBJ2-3	CASSQSNTQYF	TGTGCCAGCAGCCAGAGCAATACGCAGTATTTT
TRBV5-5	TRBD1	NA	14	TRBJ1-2	CASTPSGDSYGYTF	TGTGCCAGCACCCCCAGTGGGGACAGTTATGGCTACACCTTC
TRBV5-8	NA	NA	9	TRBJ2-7	CASTNEQYF	TGTGCCAGCACCAACGAGCAGTACTTC
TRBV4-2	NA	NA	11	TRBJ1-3	CASSRGNTIYF	TGTGCCAGCAGCCGGGGAAACACCATATATTTT
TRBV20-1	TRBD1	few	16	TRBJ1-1	CSASATGVGVNTEAFF	TGCAGTGCTAGTGCGACAGGGGTGGGGGTGAACACTGAAGCTTTCTTT
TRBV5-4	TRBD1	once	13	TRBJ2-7	CASSPGQDYEQYF	TGTGCCAGCAGCCCGGGACAGGACTACGAGCAGTACTTC
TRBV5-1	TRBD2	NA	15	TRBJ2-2	CASSALAENTGELFF	TGCGCCAGCAGCGCACTAGCGGAGAACACCGGGGAGCTGTTTTTT
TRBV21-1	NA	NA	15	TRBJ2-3	CASSKEGDRADTQYF	TGTGCCAGCAGCAAAGAAGGGGACCGGGCAGATACGCAGTATTTT
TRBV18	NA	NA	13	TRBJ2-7	CASCSSSLTSQYF	TGTGCCAGCTGCTCCTCCAGCCTTACGAGTCAGTACTTC
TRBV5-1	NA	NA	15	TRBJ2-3	CASSLSLGISDTQYF	TGCGCCAGCAGCCTGTCTCTAGGGATATCAGATACGCAGTATTTT
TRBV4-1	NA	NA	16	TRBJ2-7	CASSQEGPVGDYEQYF	TGCGCCAGCAGCCAAGAAGGGCCAGTTGGAGACTACGAGCAGTACTTC
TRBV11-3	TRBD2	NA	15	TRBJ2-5	CASSFGGGRERTQYF	TGTGCCAGCAGCTTTGGGGGTGGGCGGGAGCGGACCCAGTACTTC
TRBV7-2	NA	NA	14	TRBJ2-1	CASSLRVPRGEQFF	TGTGCCAGCAGCTTAAGGGTCCCGAGAGGGGAGCAGTTCTTC
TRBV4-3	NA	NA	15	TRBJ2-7	CASSQDKAGSYEQYF	TGCGCCAGCAGCCAAGATAAAGCTGGGTCCTACGAGCAGTACTTC
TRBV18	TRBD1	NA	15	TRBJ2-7	CASSPGTGASYEQYF	TGTGCCAGCTCCCCTGGGACAGGGGCGTCCTACGAGCAGTACTTC
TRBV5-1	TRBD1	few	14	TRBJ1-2	CASSRDRLDYGYTF	TGCGCCAGCAGCCGGGACAGGTTGGACTATGGCTACACCTTC
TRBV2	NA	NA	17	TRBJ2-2	CASSEGGKGMRTGELFF	TGTGCCAGCAGTGAAGGTGGGAAGGGAATGCGGACCGGGGAGCTGTTTTTT
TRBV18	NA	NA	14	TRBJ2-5	CASSPISTTETQYF	TGTGCCAGCTCACCCATAAGCACTACAGAGACCCAGTACTTC
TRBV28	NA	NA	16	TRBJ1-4	CASSPSVSGTNEKLFF	TGTGCCAGCAGTCCCTCCGTCTCGGGCACTAATGAAAAACTGTTTTTT
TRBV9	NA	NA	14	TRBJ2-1	CASSVAGQNNEQFF	TGTGCCAGCAGCGTAGCGGGGCAGAACAATGAGCAGTTCTTC
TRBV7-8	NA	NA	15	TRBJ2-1	CASSPYLTGGNEQFF	TGTGCCAGCAGCCCCTACCTCACAGGAGGGAATGAGCAGTTCTTC
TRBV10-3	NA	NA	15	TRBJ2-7	CAISESQQRTYEQYF	TGTGCCATCAGTGAGTCACAACAAAGAACCTACGAGCAGTACTTC
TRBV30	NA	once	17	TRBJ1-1	CAWSVLRQSPTNTEAFF	TGTGCCTGGAGTGTACTCAGGCAGTCACCTACGAACACTGAAGCTTTCTTT
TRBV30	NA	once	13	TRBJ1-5	CAWSLGANQPQHF	TGTGCCTGGAGCCTCGGGGCGAATCAGCCCCAGCATTTT
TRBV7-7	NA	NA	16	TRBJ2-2	CASSLYSAGNTGELFF	TGTGCTAGCAGCTTATATAGCGCAGGGAACACCGGGGAGCTGTTTTTT
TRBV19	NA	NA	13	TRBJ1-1	CASRFNVNTEAFF	TGTGCCAGTAGGTTCAACGTGAACACTGAAGCTTTCTTT
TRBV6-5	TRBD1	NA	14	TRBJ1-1	CASRDGTGVTEAFF	TGTGCCAGCAGAGATGGGACAGGGGTAACTGAAGCTTTCTTT
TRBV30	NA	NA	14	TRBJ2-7	CAWSVSAQWGEQYF	TGTGCCTGGAGTGTATCAGCTCAATGGGGCGAGCAGTACTTC
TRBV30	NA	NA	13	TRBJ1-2	CAWSPSDYYGYTF	TGTGCCTGGTCCCCGTCCGACTACTATGGCTACACCTTC
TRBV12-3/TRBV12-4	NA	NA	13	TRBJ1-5	CASSHRVHQPQHF	TGTGCCAGCAGTCACAGGGTTCACCAGCCCCAGCATTTT
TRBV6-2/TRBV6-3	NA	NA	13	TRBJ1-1	CASSYRGVTEAFF	TGTGCCAGCAGTTACCGAGGAGTTACTGAAGCTTTCTTT